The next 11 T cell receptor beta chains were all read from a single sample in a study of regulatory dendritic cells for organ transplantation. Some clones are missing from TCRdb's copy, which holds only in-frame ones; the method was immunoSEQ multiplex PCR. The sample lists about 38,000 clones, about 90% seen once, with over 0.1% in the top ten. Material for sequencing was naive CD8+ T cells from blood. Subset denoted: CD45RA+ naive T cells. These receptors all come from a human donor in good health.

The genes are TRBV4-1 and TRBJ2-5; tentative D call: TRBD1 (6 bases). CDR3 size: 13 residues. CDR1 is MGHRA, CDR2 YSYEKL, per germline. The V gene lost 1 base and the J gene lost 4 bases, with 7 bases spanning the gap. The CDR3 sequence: CASSQAQGETQYF. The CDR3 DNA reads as TGCGCCAGCAGCCAAGCACAGGGAGAGACCCAGTACTTC.

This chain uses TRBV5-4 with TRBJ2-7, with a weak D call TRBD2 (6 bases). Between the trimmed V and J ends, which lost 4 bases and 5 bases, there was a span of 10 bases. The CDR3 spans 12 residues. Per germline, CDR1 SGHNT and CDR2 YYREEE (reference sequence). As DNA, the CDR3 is TGTGCCAGCAGCGGGAGGCGAAACGAGCAGTACTTC. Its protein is CASSGRRNEQYF.

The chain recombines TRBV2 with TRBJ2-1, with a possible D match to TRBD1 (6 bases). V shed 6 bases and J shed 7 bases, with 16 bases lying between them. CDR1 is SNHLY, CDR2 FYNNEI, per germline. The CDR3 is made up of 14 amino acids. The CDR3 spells CASRGDTPRNEQFF. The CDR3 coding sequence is TGTGCCAGCAGGGGGGACACCCCCCGGAATGAGCAGTTCTTC.

The CDR3 DNA reads as TGTGCCATCAGTGGGAAAATCGGGTCTCGGGAAGCTTTCTTT. Encoded protein: CAISGKIGSREAFF. This sequence joins TRBV10-3 and TRBJ1-1; D call uncertain. V dropped 4 bases and J dropped 8 bases, with 17 bases sitting between them. This CDR3 has 14 residues. The germline V gene encodes CDR1 ENHRY and CDR2 SYGVKD.

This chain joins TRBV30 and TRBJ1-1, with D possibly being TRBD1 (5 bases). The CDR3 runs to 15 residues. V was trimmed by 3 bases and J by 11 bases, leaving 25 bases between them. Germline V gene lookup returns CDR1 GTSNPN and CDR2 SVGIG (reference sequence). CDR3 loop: CAWSPLSDGAAGAFF. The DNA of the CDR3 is TGTGCCTGGAGCCCATTGAGTGATGGGGCAGCCGGGGCTTTCTTT.

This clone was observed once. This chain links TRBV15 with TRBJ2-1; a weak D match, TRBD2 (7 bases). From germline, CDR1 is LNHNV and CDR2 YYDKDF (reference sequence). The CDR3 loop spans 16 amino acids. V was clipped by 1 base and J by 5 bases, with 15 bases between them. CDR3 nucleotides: TGTGCCACCAGCAGAGGGACAGCCGGGAGGAACAATGAGCAGTTCTTC. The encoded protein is CATSRGTAGRNNEQFF.

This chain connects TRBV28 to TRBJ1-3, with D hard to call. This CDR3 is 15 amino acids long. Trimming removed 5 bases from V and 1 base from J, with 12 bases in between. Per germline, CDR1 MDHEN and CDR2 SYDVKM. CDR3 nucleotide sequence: TGTGCCAGCAGTGGCCCCCGTTTATCTGGAAACACCATATATTTT. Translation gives CASSGPRLSGNTIYF. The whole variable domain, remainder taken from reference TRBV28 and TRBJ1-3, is DVKVTQSSRYLVKRTGEKVFLECVQDMDHENMFWYRQDPGLGLRLIYFSYDVKMKEKGDIPEGYSVSREKKERFSLILESASTNQTSMYLCASSGPRLSGNTIYFGEGSWLTVV.

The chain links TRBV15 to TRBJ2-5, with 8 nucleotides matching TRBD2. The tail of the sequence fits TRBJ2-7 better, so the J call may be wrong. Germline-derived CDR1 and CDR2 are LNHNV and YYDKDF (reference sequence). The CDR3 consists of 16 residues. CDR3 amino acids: CATSTSSRGGLYEQYF. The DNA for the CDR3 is TGTGCCACCAGCACCTCATCCCGGGGGGGTCTCTACGAGCAGTACTTC.

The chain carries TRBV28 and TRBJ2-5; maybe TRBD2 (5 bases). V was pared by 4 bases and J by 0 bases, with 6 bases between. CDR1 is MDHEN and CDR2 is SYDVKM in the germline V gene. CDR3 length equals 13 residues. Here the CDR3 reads CASSSRDQETQYF. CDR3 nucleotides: TGTGCCAGCAGTTCGAGGGACCAAGAGACCCAGTACTTC. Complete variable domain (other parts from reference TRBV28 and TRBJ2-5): DVKVTQSSRYLVKRTGEKVFLECVQDMDHENMFWYRQDPGLGLRLIYFSYDVKMKEKGDIPEGYSVSREKKERFSLILESASTNQTSMYLCASSSRDQETQYFGPGTRLLVL.

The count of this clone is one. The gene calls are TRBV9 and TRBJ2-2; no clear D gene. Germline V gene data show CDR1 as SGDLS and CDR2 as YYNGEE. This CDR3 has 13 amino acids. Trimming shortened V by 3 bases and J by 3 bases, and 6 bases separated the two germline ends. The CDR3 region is CASSGDYTGELFF. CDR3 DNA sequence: TGTGCCAGCAGCGGAGACTACACCGGGGAGCTGTTTTTT.

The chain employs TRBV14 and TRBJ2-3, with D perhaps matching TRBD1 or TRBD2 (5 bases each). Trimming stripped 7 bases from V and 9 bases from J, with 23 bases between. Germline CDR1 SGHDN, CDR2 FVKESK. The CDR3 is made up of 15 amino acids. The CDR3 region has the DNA TGTGCCAGCAATCCTACAGGTTTTGATCCGGGGACGCAGTATTTT. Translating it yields CASNPTGFDPGTQYF.